This T cell receptor (beta chain) comes out of a study of control samples from healthy donors and cancer patients. The CDR3 spans 16 residues. Looked up from germline, CDR1 is GTSNPN and CDR2 is SVGIG (reference sequence). V was clipped by 0 bases and J by 6 bases, with 18 bases between them. Profiling relied on immunoSEQ multiplex PCR, and the TCRdb table lists in-frame clones only, not all of them. The table records some 30,000 clones, 90% to 95% of them present only once. This chain uses TRBV30 with TRBJ2-1; no firm D call. The receptor's source is a man in his forties or fifties with lung cancer. Sample: PBMCs. The CDR3 is CAWSVLKAFEANEQFF. CDR3 nucleotides: TGTGCCTGGAGTGTACTCAAGGCCTTTGAGGCCAATGAGCAGTTCTTC.